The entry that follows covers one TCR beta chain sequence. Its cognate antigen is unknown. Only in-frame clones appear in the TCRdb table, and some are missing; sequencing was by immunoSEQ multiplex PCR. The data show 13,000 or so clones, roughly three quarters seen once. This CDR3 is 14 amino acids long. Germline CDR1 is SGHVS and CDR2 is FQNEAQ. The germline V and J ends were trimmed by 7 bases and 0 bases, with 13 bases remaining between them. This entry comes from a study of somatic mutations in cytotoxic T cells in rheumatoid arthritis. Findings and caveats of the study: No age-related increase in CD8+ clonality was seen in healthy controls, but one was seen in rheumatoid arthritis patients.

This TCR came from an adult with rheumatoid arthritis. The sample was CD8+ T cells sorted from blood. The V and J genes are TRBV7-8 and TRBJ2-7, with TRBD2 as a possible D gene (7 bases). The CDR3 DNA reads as TGTGCCAGCACCCTAGGGGGGGTCTCCTACGAGCAGTACTTC. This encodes CASTLGGVSYEQYF. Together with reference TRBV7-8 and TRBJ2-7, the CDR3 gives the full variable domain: GAGVSQSPRYKVAKRGQDVALRCDPISGHVSLFWYQQALGQGPEFLTYFQNEAQLDKSGLPSDRFFAERPEGSVSTLKIQRTQQEDSAVYLCASTLGGVSYEQYFGPGTRLTVT.